This T cell receptor beta chain originates from a study of cytomegalovirus exposure and HLA in healthy donors. Study results and caveats: First-cohort TCR clusters were later found to tend to co-occur in the 120 or so validation repertoires. Reports indicated that the classifier achieved high specificity and sensitivity in diagnosing cytomegalovirus status.

Method: immunoSEQ multiplex PCR; TCRdb's copy keeps in-frame clones and lacks some. Here the sample spans under 50,000 clones, approximately 95% being singletons. Trimming took 5 bases from V and 1 from J; bases not matched to a gene: 10. CDR3 length equals 17 residues. Germline CDR1 reads SGHNT; CDR2 reads YENEEA. On this clone itself: Antigen specificity is unknown.

Sequenced: PBMCs. The chain joins TRBV11-3 to TRBJ2-4, with 8 nucleotides matching TRBD2. The receptor's source is a young woman in good health and CMV-seropositive. The CDR3 DNA reads as TGTGCCAGCAGCACATTTAGCGGGAATGGGGCCAAAAACATTCAGTACTTC. Its translation: CASSTFSGNGAKNIQYF.